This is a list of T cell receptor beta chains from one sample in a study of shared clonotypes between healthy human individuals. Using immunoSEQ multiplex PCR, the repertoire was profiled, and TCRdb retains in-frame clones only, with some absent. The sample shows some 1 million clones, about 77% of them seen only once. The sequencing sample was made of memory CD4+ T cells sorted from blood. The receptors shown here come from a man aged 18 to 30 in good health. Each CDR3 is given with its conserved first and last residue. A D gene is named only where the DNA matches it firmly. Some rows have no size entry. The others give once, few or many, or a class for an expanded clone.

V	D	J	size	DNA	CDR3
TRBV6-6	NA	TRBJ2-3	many	TGTGCCAGCATGACGGGGGTGGCAGATACGCAGTATTTT	CASMTGVADTQYF
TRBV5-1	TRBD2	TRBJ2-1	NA	TGCGCCAGCAGCTTCGCTAGCGGAACCTACAATGAGCAGTTCTTC	CASSFASGTYNEQFF
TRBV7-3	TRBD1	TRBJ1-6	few	TGTGCCAGCAGCTTAGTGGACAGGGGGGATTCACCCCTCCACTTT	CASSLVDRGDSPLHF
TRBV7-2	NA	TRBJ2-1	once	TGTGCCAGCAGCTTAGCTTTTGGGAGGGAGCAGTTCTTC	CASSLAFGREQFF
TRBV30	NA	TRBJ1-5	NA	TGTGCCTGGAGTCTAAGGGGAGGTAATCAGCCCCAGCATTTT	CAWSLRGGNQPQHF
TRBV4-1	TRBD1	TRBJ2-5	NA	TGCGCCAGCAGCCACCAGGGGGCTAGCAGTGGCCAGTACTTC	CASSHQGASSGQYF
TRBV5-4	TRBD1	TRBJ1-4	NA	TGTGCCAGCAGCAACGGGGACAGCCGCGCAACTAATGAAAAACTGTTTTTT	CASSNGDSRATNEKLFF
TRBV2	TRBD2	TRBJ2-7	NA	TGTGCCAGCAAGACTAGCGGATCCTCCTACGAGCAGTACTTC	CASKTSGSSYEQYF
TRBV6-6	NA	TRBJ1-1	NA	TGTGCCAGCATCCTGGGGAGTACAAACACTGAAGCTTTCTTT	CASILGSTNTEAFF
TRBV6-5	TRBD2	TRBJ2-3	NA	TGTGCCAGCAGTTACTCGGGACTAGCGGGGACAGATACGCAGTATTTT	CASSYSGLAGTDTQYF
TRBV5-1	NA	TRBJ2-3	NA	TGCGCCAGCAGCCCCACAGGACCTAGCACAGATACGCAGTATTTT	CASSPTGPSTDTQYF
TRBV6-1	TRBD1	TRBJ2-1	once	TGTGCCAGCAGTATTGACAGGGGGTCGGTCAATGAGCAGTTCTTC	CASSIDRGSVNEQFF
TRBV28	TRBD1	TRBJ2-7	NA	TGTGCCAGCAGTACCAGGACAGGGGATCACTTCTACGAGCAGTACTTC	CASSTRTGDHFYEQYF
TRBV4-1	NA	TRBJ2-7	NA	TGCGCCAGCAGCCAAGGGGCGGCTGAATCCTACGAGCAGTACTTC	CASSQGAAESYEQYF
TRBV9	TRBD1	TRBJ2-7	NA	TGTGCCAGCAGCGTAAGCCCAACGAGGGGGCGTTACGAGCAGTACTTC	CASSVSPTRGRYEQYF
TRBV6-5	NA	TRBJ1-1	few	TGTGCCAGCAGTTCTCCGGGGAGTGAAGCTTTCTTT	CASSSPGSEAFF
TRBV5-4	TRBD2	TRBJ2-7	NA	TGTGCCAGCAGCTCCGGGAGGGAAAGGAACTACGAGCAGTACTTC	CASSSGRERNYEQYF
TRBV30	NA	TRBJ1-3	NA	TGTGCCTGGAGCCTTCCGGGACAAAGCTCTGGAAACACCATATATTTT	CAWSLPGQSSGNTIYF
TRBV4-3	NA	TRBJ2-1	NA	TGCGCCAGCAGCCAAGACCCCACTTACAATGAGCAGTTCTTC	CASSQDPTYNEQFF
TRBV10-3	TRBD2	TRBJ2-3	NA	TGTGCCATCAGTGAGGGGAGACTAGCGGTAGCAGATACGCAGTATTTT	CAISEGRLAVADTQYF
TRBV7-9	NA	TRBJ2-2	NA	TGTGCCAGCAGCTTACTCCGGGGAACGAACACCGGGGAGCTGTTTTTT	CASSLLRGTNTGELFF
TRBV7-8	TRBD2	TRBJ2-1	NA	TGTGCCAGCAGCTCCGGACTAGATCGCGAGCAGTTCTTC	CASSSGLDREQFF
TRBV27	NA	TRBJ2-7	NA	TGTGCCAGCAGTTCCCCGACGCTGGGTGAATACGAGCAGTACTTC	CASSSPTLGEYEQYF
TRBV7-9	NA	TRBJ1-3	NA	TGTGCCAGCAGCCCCCGCGGAGGGGCTGGAAACACCATATATTTT	CASSPRGGAGNTIYF
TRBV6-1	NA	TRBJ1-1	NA	TGTGCCATCCCCTTGGGGGGCGTCGGCACTGAAGCTTTCTTT	CAIPLGGVGTEAFF
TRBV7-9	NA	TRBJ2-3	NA	TGTGCCAGCAGCTTAGGATCAAGGGGAGCGAGCACAGATACGCAGTATTTT	CASSLGSRGASTDTQYF
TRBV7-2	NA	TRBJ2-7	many	TGTGCCAGCAGCTTATACTACGAGCAGTACTTC	CASSLYYEQYF
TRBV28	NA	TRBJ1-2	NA	TGTGCCAGCAGCATCCTCGGACAGCTTCTTTCGGGTGGCTACACCTTC	CASSILGQLLSGGYTF
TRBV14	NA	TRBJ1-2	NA	TGTGCCATCCGGGTTAGTGGTATCTATGGCTACACCTTC	CAIRVSGIYGYTF
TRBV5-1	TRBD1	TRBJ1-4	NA	TGCGCCAGCAGCGGGGGACAGGGGAATGAAAAACTGTTTTTT	CASSGGQGNEKLFF
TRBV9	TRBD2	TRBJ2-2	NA	TGTGCCAGCAGCCCTAGCGGTATGAACACCGGGGAGCTGTTTTTT	CASSPSGMNTGELFF
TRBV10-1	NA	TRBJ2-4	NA	TGCGCCAGCAGTGAGTGGACCGGCGGCATTCAGTACTTC	CASSEWTGGIQYF
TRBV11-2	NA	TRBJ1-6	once	TGTGCCAGCAGCTTAGTAGAGGGGAATTCACCCCTCCACTTT	CASSLVEGNSPLHF
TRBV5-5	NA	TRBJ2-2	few	TGTGCCAGCAGCTTGAGATCCCAGACGAACACCGGGGAGCTGTTTTTT	CASSLRSQTNTGELFF
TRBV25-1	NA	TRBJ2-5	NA	TGTGCCAGCAGTGACCCTCGGACAGTAGGTATCGAGACCCAGTACTTC	CASSDPRTVGIETQYF
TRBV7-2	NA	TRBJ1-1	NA	TGTGCCAGCAGCTTAGAGGGCAGGCTGCTCACTGAAGCTTTCTTT	CASSLEGRLLTEAFF
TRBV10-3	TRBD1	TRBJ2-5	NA	TGTGCCATCAGTGACTTGGGGACAGGCCCATCAGAGACCCAGTACTTC	CAISDLGTGPSETQYF